A selection of T cell receptor beta chains follows, all from one sample in a study of post-analysis software for immune sequencing data. Each CDR3 protein is one row after TCRdb ran MiXCR on the PCR reads. The sample holds approximately 730,000 distinct CDR3 sequences; approximately 44% are singletons and the top ten take roughly 4.9%. Sequencing was performed on blood. These receptors came from a girl aged 10 to 17 with multiple sclerosis. Both conserved end residues are part of each CDR3. The D gene is left open where the match is weak. Only some rows state a clone size, as once, few, many or a class for expanded clones.

TRBV5-1,TRBD2,few,TRBJ2-5,CASSMAGTSGSKETQYF,TGCGCCAGCAGCATGGCTGGGACTAGCGGGAGTAAAGAGACCCAGTACTTC
TRBV12-3/TRBV12-4,TRBD2,few,TRBJ2-7,CASSPGTSGRGEQYF,TGTGCCAGCAGCCCTGGGACTAGCGGTCGGGGCGAGCAGTACTTC
TRBV20-1,.,.,TRBJ1-2,CSAPQQGKLYGYTF,TGCAGTGCCCCGCAGCAGGGTAAACTCTATGGCTACACCTTC
TRBV6-1,.,few,TRBJ1-2,CASSEWVGDYGYTF,TGTGCCAGCAGTGAATGGGTGGGTGACTATGGCTACACCTTC
TRBV6-6,.,few,TRBJ2-7,CASVRDASYEQYF,TGTGCCAGCGTGCGGGACGCCTCATACGAGCAGTACTTC
TRBV5-1,TRBD2,few,TRBJ2-3,CASTPPERLAGHTDTQYF,TGCGCCAGCACGCCCCCTGAACGACTAGCGGGGCACACAGATACGCAGTATTTT
TRBV4-1,TRBD2,.,TRBJ2-1,CASSQGGAGVDEQFF,TGCGCCAGCAGCCAAGGTGGGGCGGGAGTGGATGAGCAGTTCTTC
TRBV7-6,TRBD2,.,TRBJ2-3,CASQTSGSCDTQYF,TGTGCCAGCCAGACTAGCGGGAGTTGCGATACGCAGTATTTT
TRBV9,TRBD2,few,TRBJ2-5,CASSVEGLAGDETQYF,TGTGCCAGCAGCGTAGAGGGACTAGCGGGAGATGAGACCCAGTACTTC
TRBV20-1,TRBD2,.,TRBJ2-7,CSAEGGPTGLSNYEQYF,TGCAGTGCCGAAGGCGGCCCGACGGGACTAAGCAACTACGAGCAGTACTTC
TRBV5-1,.,few,TRBJ2-5,CASSLAGQPQETQYF,TGCGCCAGCAGCTTGGCCGGACAGCCCCAAGAGACCCAGTACTTC
TRBV7-9,TRBD2,few,TRBJ2-1,CASTRSGSYNEQFF,TGTGCCAGCACCCGTAGCGGGAGTTACAATGAGCAGTTCTTC
TRBV12-3/TRBV12-4,.,few,TRBJ1-1,CASSLAANTEAFF,TGTGCCAGCAGCTTAGCGGCGAACACTGAAGCTTTCTTT
TRBV7-2,TRBD2,.,TRBJ2-7,CASSLDSGRVAYEQYF,TGTGCCAGCAGCTTAGATAGCGGGAGGGTTGCCTACGAGCAGTACTTC
TRBV6-1,.,.,TRBJ2-7,CASSDRDQAGQYF,TGTGCCAGCAGTGATCGGGACCAAGCTGGGCAGTACTTC
TRBV20-1,.,few,TRBJ2-3,CSAQPPGEGTDTQYF,TGCAGTGCTCAACCCCCGGGCGAAGGCACAGATACGCAGTATTTT
TRBV2,.,once,TRBJ1-1,CASKVTGRRDEAFF,TGTGCCAGCAAAGTAACAGGGAGGAGGGATGAAGCTTTCTTT
TRBV27,TRBD2,.,TRBJ2-1,CASIVSGSSYNEQFF,TGTGCCAGCATCGTTAGCGGGAGCTCCTACAATGAGCAGTTCTTC
TRBV27,TRBD2,.,TRBJ2-1,CASSNTGTSGYNEQFF,TGTGCCAGCAGTAATACCGGGACTAGCGGTTACAATGAGCAGTTCTTC
TRBV20-1,TRBD2,once,TRBJ2-1,CSAERGSGRVPYNEQFF,TGCAGTGCAGAGCGGGGTAGCGGGAGGGTACCCTACAATGAGCAGTTCTTC
TRBV5-4,.,.,TRBJ2-1,CASSLEASAYSYNEQFF,TGTGCCAGCAGCTTGGAGGCTAGCGCCTACTCCTACAATGAGCAGTTCTTC
TRBV6-5,.,few,TRBJ2-6,CASSYGVQVSGANVLTF,TGTGCCAGCAGTTACGGGGTCCAAGTCTCTGGGGCCAACGTCCTGACTTTC
TRBV12-3/TRBV12-4,.,.,TRBJ1-6,CASSPGRGNSPLHF,TGTGCCAGCAGTCCCGGACGGGGAAATTCACCCCTCCACTTT
TRBV6-1,.,many,TRBJ2-7,CASSRTPYEQYF,TGTGCCAGCAGCCGGACTCCCTACGAGCAGTACTTC
TRBV3-1,.,.,TRBJ2-5,CASSQESAGWGKETQYF,TGTGCCAGCAGCCAAGAATCGGCAGGGTGGGGAAAAGAGACCCAGTACTTC
TRBV20-1,.,few,TRBJ2-5,CSARDEGDRYQETQYF,TGCAGTGCTAGAGATGAGGGAGACAGGTACCAAGAGACCCAGTACTTC
TRBV28,.,.,TRBJ2-7,CASSLSGESYEQYF,TGTGCCAGCAGTTTATCAGGGGAGTCCTACGAGCAGTACTTC
TRBV6-6,.,.,TRBJ1-2,CASSPQAGNSGYTF,TGTGCCAGCAGTCCACAGGCGGGGAACTCTGGCTACACCTTC
TRBV10-2,TRBD1,.,TRBJ1-2,CASSASSLGTGVEGYTF,TGCGCCAGCAGTGCTTCTTCCCTCGGGACAGGGGTTGAGGGCTACACCTTC
TRBV7-3,.,.,TRBJ2-3,CASNRGVQETQYF,TGTGCCAGCAACCGCGGAGTTCAAGAGACCCAGTATTTT
TRBV29-1,.,few,TRBJ2-7,CSVLKGSYNEQYF,TGCAGCGTCTTAAAGGGGTCCTACAATGAGCAGTACTTC
TRBV20-1,.,.,TRBJ1-4,CSATQGGGEKLFF,TGCAGTGCCACGCAGGGAGGGGGTGAAAAACTGTTTTTT
TRBV12-3/TRBV12-4,.,few,TRBJ1-4,CASSFWGIDRLRGNEKLFF,TGTGCCAGCAGTTTTTGGGGCATAGACAGGCTACGTGGTAATGAAAAACTGTTTTTT
TRBV19,.,.,TRBJ2-1,CASSIDLTDYPPINEQFF,TGTGCCAGTAGTATCGACCTTACGGACTATCCCCCCATTAATGAGCAGTTCTTC
TRBV4-2,.,.,TRBJ2-7,CASSQDWLLNSYEQYF,TGTGCCAGCAGCCAAGATTGGCTGCTTAACTCCTACGAGCAGTACTTC
TRBV7-9,.,.,TRBJ2-6,CASSGLMGGANVLTF,TGTGCCAGCAGCGGACTAATGGGTGGGGCCAACGTCCTGACTTTC
TRBV15,TRBD1,.,TRBJ2-1,CATSREGGLNYNEQFF,TGTGCCACCAGCAGAGAAGGGGGCCTGAACTACAATGAGCAGTTCTTC
TRBV27,TRBD2,few,TRBJ2-3,CASSLQRLAGGGTDTQYF,TGTGCCAGCAGTTTACAGAGACTAGCGGGAGGAGGCACAGATACGCAGTATTTT
TRBV6-5,.,once,TRBJ1-1,CASSYSIQGNTEAFF,TGTGCCAGCAGTTACTCGATCCAGGGGAACACTGAAGCTTTCTTT
TRBV29-1,.,few,TRBJ2-1,CSVAETGNEQFF,TGCAGCGTTGCCGAAACAGGGAATGAGCAGTTCTTC
TRBV10-1,.,many,TRBJ2-3,CASSESRGTDTQYF,TGCGCCAGCAGTGAGTCGAGGGGAACAGATACGCAGTATTTT